The next 15 T cell receptor beta chains were all read from a single sample in a study of long-term antiretroviral therapy in people with HIV. Researchers report immunoSEQ v3.0 was run at survey level. Assay: immunoSEQ multiplex PCR; the TCRdb copy retains only in-frame clones and omits some. The sample holds more than 35,000 clones, nearly 95% seen once. This sample comprised unsorted PBMCs, obtained 3.7 years after starting antiretroviral therapy. The receptors here all came from a woman between 45 and 60 years old with HIV.

This chain joins TRBV2 and TRBJ1-1; D is unresolved. The V and J ends lost 4 bases and 0 bases respectively, with 9 bases between them. Germline values: CDR1 SNHLY, CDR2 FYNNEI. This CDR3 is built from 14 residues. The CDR3 bases are TGTGCCAGCAGTGTTCAAATCATGAACACTGAAGCTTTCTTT. Translating gives CASSVQIMNTEAFF.

The chain is built from TRBV19 and TRBJ1-1; D unresolved. Looked up from germline, CDR1 is LNHDA and CDR2 is SQIVND (reference sequence). V shed 3 bases and J shed 11 bases, with 4 bases lying between them. This CDR3 is built from 9 residues. CDR3 nucleotide sequence: TGTGCCAGTAGTATCCCGGCTTTCTTT. This gives the protein CASSIPAFF.

This clone appeared a single time. The genes are TRBV30 and TRBJ1-4; D remains ambiguous. Germline-derived CDR1 and CDR2 are GTSNPN and SVGIG (reference sequence). Trimming removed 4 bases from V and 4 bases from J, with 16 bases in between. The CDR3 covers 15 residues. CDR3 nucleotides: TGTGCCTGGATGTTCAGAGGGCAGGTTAATGAAAAACTGTTTTTT. This sequence encodes CAWMFRGQVNEKLFF.

V and J are TRBV5-4 and TRBJ1-2, with 11 bases aligning to TRBD1. V lost 3 bases to trimming and J lost 8 bases; unmatched junction nucleotides: 6. The CDR3 runs to 14 residues. Per the germline V gene, CDR1 is SGHNT and CDR2 is YYREEE (reference sequence). The CDR3 here is CASSYGQGAWGYTF. The CDR3 coding sequence is TGTGCCAGCAGCTACGGACAGGGGGCATGGGGCTACACCTTC.

The chain has TRBV7-2 and TRBJ2-6, with D uncertain. CDR3 length: 17 amino acids. Looked up from germline, CDR1 is SGHTA and CDR2 is FQGNSA. Trimming pared 0 bases from V and 0 bases from J, leaving 9 bases between. CDR3: CASSLAPSGSGANVLTF. The CDR3 DNA is TGTGCCAGCAGCTTAGCGCCCTCGGGCTCTGGGGCCAACGTCCTGACTTTC.

The V gene is TRBV18, the J gene TRBJ2-2; 11 bases are shared with TRBD2. This CDR3 has 15 amino acids. V lost 1 base and J lost 7; bases outside the gene matches: 2. Germline CDR1 reads KGHSH; CDR2 reads LQKENI. CDR3 coding DNA: TGTGCCAGCTCACCACGGACTAGCGGGTTCGGGGAGCTGTTTTTT. Protein sequence: CASSPRTSGFGELFF.

This clone was seen once. This rearrangement joins TRBV5-1 to TRBJ1-1, with a weak D call TRBD1 (6 bases). The CDR3 consists of 11 residues. Deletions cut 2 bases from V and 7 bases from J, with 6 bases between. Per the germline V gene, CDR1 is SGHRS and CDR2 is YFSETQ. The CDR3, as DNA: TGCGCCAGCAGCTTAGGGGGTGAAGCTTTCTTT. Protein product: CASSLGGEAFF. Full variable domain (missing parts from reference TRBV5-1 and TRBJ1-1): KAGVTQTPRYLIKTRGQQVTLSCSPISGHRSVSWYQQTPGQGLQFLFEYFSETQRNKGNFPGRFSGRQFSNSRSEMNVSTLELGDSALYLCASSLGGEAFFGQGTRLTVV.

This clone was detected once. The chain combines TRBV6-1 with TRBJ1-2, with TRBD1 identical over 10 bases. V shed 2 bases and J 6 bases; nucleotides not matched to a gene: 6. The germline V gene has CDR1 MNHNS and CDR2 SASEGT. The CDR3 totals 15 residues. The CDR3 loop reads CASSEIDRGRHGYTF. The DNA for the CDR3 is TGTGCCAGCAGTGAAATAGACAGGGGGCGGCATGGCTACACCTTC.

The chain links TRBV5-5 to TRBJ1-6; 8 positions agree with TRBD1. With 4 bases clipped from V and 7 bases from J, the junction kept 4 bases outside the gene matches. The CDR3 spans 14 residues. The germline CDR1 and CDR2 sequences are SGHKS and YYEKEE (reference sequence). The CDR3 loop reads CASSGTGLNSPLHF. The CDR3 bases are TGTGCCAGCAGCGGGACAGGATTGAATTCACCCCTCCACTTT.

This chain links TRBV5-1 with TRBJ1-3; D not certain. Germline V gene lookup returns CDR1 SGHRS and CDR2 YFSETQ. The CDR3 extends over 14 amino acids. V was cut by 0 bases and J by 1 base, with 5 bases left in between. This CDR3 is CASSLEGSGNTIYF. The DNA for the CDR3 is TGCGCCAGCAGCTTGGAAGGATCTGGAAACACCATATATTTT.

This clone was picked up one time. J is TRBJ2-3 and V is TRBV2, with 8 nucleotides matching TRBD1. Germline trimming cut 4 bases from V and 2 bases from J; bases unmatched to any gene: 2. The CDR3 loop spans 14 amino acids. CDR1 and CDR2 from the germline V gene are SNHLY and FYNNEI. The CDR3 DNA follows: TGTGCCAGCAGTGTGACAGGGGCCACAGATACGCAGTATTTT. Amino acids: CASSVTGATDTQYF.

The V call is TRBV6-6, the J call TRBJ2-5; TRBD1 matches at 7 bases. CDR1 and CDR2 from the germline V gene are MNHNY and SVGAGI (reference sequence). This CDR3 comprises 13 residues. After removal of 5 bases from V and 5 bases from J, the junction contained 5 bases not matched to a gene. CDR3 amino acids: CASSDAGGETQYF. CDR3 nucleotide sequence: TGTGCCAGCAGTGACGCAGGGGGTGAGACCCAGTACTTC.

The V call is TRBV29-1, the J call TRBJ1-1, with D unresolved. The CDR3 is 16 amino acids. V gave up 4 bases and J gave up 2 bases, with 20 bases separating them. Germline CDR1 reads SQVTM; CDR2 reads ANQGSEA. The CDR3 DNA reads as TGCAGCGTTGCGAGACTGGCCCGAGCATTCAACACTGAAGCTTTCTTT. It is translated as CSVARLARAFNTEAFF.

The chain joins TRBV6-6 to TRBJ2-7; 7 nucleotides agree with TRBD2. The CDR3 sequence is 13 residues long. V lost 8 bases to trimming and J lost 3 bases; unmatched junction nucleotides: 7. Germline CDR1 is MNHNY and CDR2 is SVGAGI (reference sequence). In DNA form, the CDR3 reads TGTGCCAGCCGGGAGGTGGGATACTACGAGCAGTACTTC. It translates to CASREVGYYEQYF.

The chain joins TRBV30 to TRBJ1-1, with D unresolved. CDR1 and CDR2 from the germline V gene are GTSNPN and SVGIG (reference sequence). The CDR3 has 13 residues. V was pared by 0 bases and J by 3 bases, with 8 bases between. CDR3 coding DNA: TGTGCCTGGAGTGTAAGTGGTTACACTGAAGCTTTCTTT. This codes for CAWSVSGYTEAFF.